These T cell receptor beta chains were read from a single sample in a study of blood T cell repertoires in COVID-19. Produced via immunoSEQ multiplex PCR; TCRdb's table is partial and in-frame only. The data show roughly 250,000 clones, around four fifths seen once. Material for sequencing was peripheral blood. These receptors originate from a woman aged 55 to 70 with active or convalescent COVID-19. CDR3s include the opening cysteine and the closing phenylalanine or tryptophan. The D gene is left open where the match is weak. Where a row states a size, it is once, few, many or the class of an expanded clone; other rows omit it.

V gene,D gene,J gene,clone size,CDR3 DNA,CDR3 protein
TRBV2,-,TRBJ2-5,-,TGTGCCAGCAAACCCAGTCCGGAGACCCAGTACTTC,CASKPSPETQYF
TRBV19,TRBD1,TRBJ1-1,-,TGTGCCAGTATGACAGGGGTTGCCACTGAAGCTTTCTTT,CASMTGVATEAFF
TRBV11-2,-,TRBJ2-1,-,TGTGCCAGCAGCTCTAGGGGTAATGAGCAGTTCTTC,CASSSRGNEQFF
TRBV28,TRBD1,TRBJ1-4,once,TGTGCCAGCAAAACGAGAATACAGGGGCCCTTGGATCAAAAACTGTTTTTT,CASKTRIQGPLDQKLFF
TRBV7-2,-,TRBJ2-6,-,TGTGCCAGCAGCTTAGTCGGGGGCTCTGGGGCCAACGTCCTGACTTTC,CASSLVGGSGANVLTF
TRBV20-1,TRBD1,TRBJ1-6,-,TGCAGTGCTAGTGGGACGGACAGGGGGTTACCCCTCCACTTT,CSASGTDRGLPLHF
TRBV11-3,-,TRBJ2-1,-,TGTGCCAGCAGCTTAGAGGGCGGGTACAATGAGCAGTTCTTC,CASSLEGGYNEQFF
TRBV2,TRBD2,TRBJ2-5,-,TGTGCCAGCAGCGCGGGGGGCCGGGGGGAGACCCAGTACTTC,CASSAGGRGETQYF
TRBV11-2,TRBD2,TRBJ2-1,-,TGTGCCAGCAGCTACCGACAGCGGGGGTACAATGAGCAGTTCTTC,CASSYRQRGYNEQFF
TRBV5-1,TRBD2,TRBJ2-1,-,TGCGCCAGCAGCTCCCTAGCGGACAATGAGCAGTTCTTC,CASSSLADNEQFF
TRBV6-5,TRBD2,TRBJ2-7,once,TGTGCCAGCAGTTACTCGCCAAGCGGGACCTACGAGCAGTACTTC,CASSYSPSGTYEQYF